The entry that follows covers one T cell receptor (beta chain) sequence. The data were taken from a study of blood T cell repertoires in COVID-19. Overall study context: The United States, Italy and Spain provided the acute and convalescent COVID-19 samples. In each case, the material was cDNA or gDNA derived from T cells, B-cell-depleted T cells, or PBMCs.

Original analysis: Reference gene primer amplification gave nucleated cell count estimates. Repertoires were generated with immunoSEQ multiplex PCR, while TCRdb's copy carries only in-frame clones and drops some. V, J and clone size derive from that table, while D and trimming were established from the DNA sequence. The sample carries around 99,000 clones, 90% recorded once. J gave up 0 bases and V 3 bases, and 4 bases lay outside the gene matches. Germline CDR1 and CDR2: MNHNS and SASEGT. There are 16 residues in the CDR3. The sequenced sample consisted of peripheral blood. The chain has TRBV6-1 and TRBJ2-1; TRBD2 matches 8 bases. This clonotype was sampled from a man aged 50-60 years with acute or convalescent COVID-19. In DNA, the CDR3 is TGTGCCAGCAGTGATTCGGCGGGAGGCTCCTACAATGAGCAGTTCTTC. Translation gives CASSDSAGGSYNEQFF.